The entry that follows covers one TCR beta chain sequence. Generated by immunoSEQ multiplex PCR, the TCRdb table keeps only in-frame clones and is missing some. The data show about 130,000 clones, 88% seen once. The length of the CDR3 is 13 residues. The V gene lost 5 bases and the J gene lost 0 bases, with 7 bases spanning the gap. Germline CDR1 and CDR2: SGHNT and YENEEA. These data come from a study of radiation and T cells in renal cell carcinoma. Study background: Nephrectomy followed 15 Gy stereotactic body radiation by 4 weeks.

The time point denotes: baseline pretreatment blood. Treatment given: 15 Gy SBRT to primary tumor, nephrectomy 4 weeks later. The TCR sequence derives from a woman aged 45-65 years with renal cell carcinoma. The gene calls are TRBV11-3 and TRBJ1-1, with a tentative D call TRBD1 (6 bases). Sequenced material: blood, taken from a patient whose treatment included radiotherapy and nephrectomy. The CDR3 loop reads CASSRTVNTEAFF. Written as DNA, the CDR3 is TGTGCCAGCAGCCGGACAGTGAACACTGAAGCTTTCTTT. The whole variable domain, filled in from reference TRBV11-3 and TRBJ1-1, reads EAGVVQSPRYKIIEKKQPVAFWCNPISGHNTLYWYLQNLGQGPELLIRYENEEAVDDSQLPKDRFSAERLKGVDSTLKIQPAELGDSAVYLCASSRTVNTEAFFGQGTRLTVV.